These 29 T cell receptor beta chains share one sample of origin, sequenced in a study of vaccination and CD4 T cells after COVID-19. Their target antigens are unknown. Sequenced with the Oncomine TCR Beta short-read assay was DNA taken from cultured CD4+ T cells. In TCRdb, the PCR reads were re-called with MiXCR into one record per CDR3 protein. The table records more than 3,500 distinct CDR3 sequences, 68% of them present only once. The treatment denotes: roughly ten-day PBMC culture with coronavirus spike peptide pools or control peptides (ViraFEST assay). The sample consisted of CD4+ T cells from blood, cultured in vitro. The receptor source for this set is a human donor who had recovered from COVID-19.

The J gene is TRBJ2-1, the V gene TRBV5-5; TRBD2 matches 7 bases. V shed 3 bases and J 10 bases; nucleotides not matched to a gene: 10. CDR3 length: 14 residues. Germline CDR1 SGHKS, CDR2 YYEKEE (reference sequence). Here the CDR3 reads CASSWGTTEGEQFF. In DNA, the CDR3 is TGTGCCAGCAGCTGGGGGACTACTGAGGGGGAGCAGTTCTTC.

The V call is TRBV7-3, the J call TRBJ1-2; possibly TRBD1 for D (6 bases). Germline V gene data show CDR1 as SGHTA and CDR2 as FQGTGA. CDR3 length equals 13 residues. Trimming pared 5 bases from V and 7 bases from J, leaving 14 bases between. The CDR3 nucleotides are TGTGCCAGCAGCCCCCTGACAGGAGGTGGCTACACCTTC. Its protein is CASSPLTGGGYTF.

This chain connects TRBV20-1 to TRBJ2-2, with 7 bases identical to TRBD2. CDR1 DFQATT and CDR2 SNEGSKA come from the germline V gene (reference sequence). The CDR3 totals 15 residues. V shed 5 bases and J 0 bases; nucleotides not matched to a gene: 6. The CDR3 reads CSALVAGANTGELFF. The CDR3 DNA is TGCAGTGCTTTAGTAGCGGGCGCGAACACCGGGGAGCTGTTTTTT.

This clonotype was seen once. The DNA for the CDR3 is TGCAGTGTCCCAGCTGTGCAGGTTCAAGGTACGCAGTATTTT. Protein sequence: CSVPAVQVQGTQYF. The rearrangement joins TRBV20-1 to TRBJ2-3; no firm D call. In germline, CDR1 is DFQATT, CDR2 SNEGSKA (reference sequence). With 7 bases removed from V and 8 bases from J, the gap between germline ends came to 22 bases. The CDR3 covers 14 residues.

This clonotype counts as large. The CDR3 nucleotides are TGTGCCAGCAGACGGACCGGGGGCGGGGAGCTGTTTTTT. Protein product: CASRRTGGGELFF. The chain uses TRBV7-6 and TRBJ2-2; D perhaps matches TRBD2 (6 bases). This CDR3 comprises 13 residues. Germline lookup yields CDR1 SGHVS and CDR2 FNYEAQ. Trimming removed 6 bases from V and 7 bases from J, with 12 bases in between.

In its sample, this clonotype is medium-sized. The CDR3 loop is CATSRFSYGYTF. The DNA of the CDR3 is TGTGCCACCTCGAGGTTTTCCTATGGCTACACCTTC. This chain links TRBV24-1 with TRBJ1-2; D is undetermined. CDR1 is KGHDR, CDR2 SFDVKD, per germline. This CDR3 has 12 residues. Trimming shortened V by 9 bases and J by 4 bases, and 11 bases separated the two germline ends.

This clonotype was seen only once. This chain connects TRBV20-1 to TRBJ1-1; D unresolved. Germline CDR1 and CDR2: DFQATT and SNEGSKA (reference sequence). V was clipped by 1 base and J by 1 base, with 7 bases between them. The CDR3 consists of 13 residues. The CDR3 DNA sequence: TGCAGTGCTAGAGGAAGCCAGAACACTGAAGCTTTCTTT. Encoded protein: CSARGSQNTEAFF.

The chain has TRBV2 and TRBJ1-1; possible D gene TRBD1, 5 bases. Germline V lookup: CDR1 SNHLY, CDR2 FYNNEI. Trimming removed 3 bases from V and 8 bases from J, with 13 bases in between. This CDR3 has 13 amino acids. The CDR3 DNA follows: TGTGCCAGCAGTGACCAGCTGGAGGGGGAAGCTTTCTTT. Protein sequence: CASSDQLEGEAFF.

The chain combines TRBV20-1 with TRBJ1-5; no reliable D call. Deletions cut 3 bases from V and 3 bases from J, with 9 bases between. Per the germline V gene, CDR1 is DFQATT and CDR2 is SNEGSKA (reference sequence). The CDR3 covers 13 residues. CDR3 amino acids: CSASETINQPQHF. The CDR3, as DNA: TGCAGTGCTAGTGAGACGATCAATCAGCCCCAGCATTTT.

The J gene is TRBJ2-7, the V gene TRBV5-1; unclear D gene. Germline CDR1 and CDR2: SGHRS and YFSETQ. The CDR3 length is 14 residues. The V gene lost 3 bases and the J gene lost 4 bases, with 14 bases spanning the gap. The CDR3 DNA sequence: TGCGCCAGCAGCTCAAATGGTGCTCTTTACGAGCAGTACTTC. Protein product: CASSSNGALYEQYF.

V and J are TRBV7-3 and TRBJ2-3; unclear D gene. Germline V gives CDR1 SGHTA, CDR2 FQGTGA. Trimming stripped 5 bases from V and 4 bases from J, with 10 bases between. The CDR3 spans 13 residues. CDR3 region: CASSLLVADTQYF. CDR3 in DNA: TGTGCCAGCAGCCTTCTGGTGGCAGATACGCAGTATTTT. Drawing the rest from reference TRBV7-3 and TRBJ2-3, the complete variable domain is GAGVSQTPSNKVTEKGKYVELRCDPISGHTALYWYRQSLGQGPEFLIYFQGTGAADDSGLPNDRFFAVRPEGSVSTLKIQRTERGDSAVYLCASSLLVADTQYFGPGTRLTVL.

The V gene is TRBV6-2 or TRBV6-3, the J gene TRBJ1-5; no reliable D call. Germline CDR1 is MNHEY and CDR2 is SVGEGT. The CDR3 is 13 amino acids. Trimming shortened V by 7 bases and J by 0 bases, and 7 bases separated the two germline ends. The CDR3 spells CASTVDSNQPQHF. CDR3 nucleotide sequence: TGTGCCAGCACGGTGGATAGCAATCAGCCCCAGCATTTT.

This clonotype was observed a few times. The chain combines TRBV2 with TRBJ2-7; D ambiguous. V shed 3 bases and J shed 4 bases, with 7 bases lying between them. The CDR3 sequence is 12 residues long. CDR1 SNHLY and CDR2 FYNNEI come from the germline V gene. The CDR3, as DNA: TGTGCCAGCAGTGAGGCCTATTACGAGCAGTACTTC. The encoded protein is CASSEAYYEQYF. Combining the CDR3 with reference TRBV2 and TRBJ2-7 gives the whole variable domain EPEVTQTPSHQVTQMGQEVILRCVPISNHLYFYWYRQILGQKVEFLVSFYNNEISEKSEIFDDQFSVERPDGSNFTLKIRSTKLEDSAMYFCASSEAYYEQYFGPGTRLTVT.

The rearrangement links TRBV25-1 to TRBJ1-2, with D possibly being TRBD1 (5 bases). Trimming removed 4 bases from V and 8 bases from J, with 17 bases in between. Germline CDR1 and CDR2: MGHDK and SYGVNS. This CDR3 is built from 14 residues. The CDR3 DNA reads as TGTGCCAGCAGTGCCGAATTGGGTTCAGGGGGCTACACCTTC. Its translation is CASSAELGSGGYTF.

This chain connects TRBV25-1 to TRBJ1-1, with a possible D match to TRBD1 (5 bases). Looked up from germline, CDR1 is MGHDK and CDR2 is SYGVNS. V lost 6 bases and J 5 bases, leaving 13 bases between the germline ends. The CDR3 consists of 13 residues. CDR3 loop: CASRAPSGTEAFF. CDR3 DNA sequence: TGTGCCAGCAGGGCCCCATCAGGGACTGAAGCTTTCTTT.

This chain connects TRBV6-1 to TRBJ1-1; perhaps TRBD1 as D (6 bases). Trimming cost V 4 bases and J 11 bases, with 11 bases left between them. The CDR3 contains 11 residues. Germline CDR1 and CDR2: MNHNS and SASEGT. In DNA form, the CDR3 reads TGTGCCAGCAGTGGCCACAGGGCTGCTTTCTTT. Protein sequence: CASSGHRAAFF.

The V gene is TRBV6-4, the J gene TRBJ1-2; maybe TRBD1 (6 bases). The V end was cut by 5 bases, the J end by 2 bases, with 12 bases between. The CDR3 spans 14 residues. Germline values: CDR1 MRHNA, CDR2 SNTAGT. CDR3 bases: TGTGCCAGCAGTCCCGGACAGACAAACTATGGCTACACCTTC. As protein: CASSPGQTNYGYTF.

The CDR3 DNA reads as TGCAGTGCTTCTTCGGACACTATTACCTACGAGCAGTACTTC. This encodes CSASSDTITYEQYF. The V and J genes are TRBV20-1 and TRBJ2-7, with D perhaps matching TRBD1 (5 bases). The V gene's germline CDR1 is DFQATT and CDR2 SNEGSKA (reference sequence). V was cut by 5 bases and J by 2 bases, with 16 bases left in between. The CDR3 totals 14 residues.

This clonotype was seen more than once but under ten times. The V call is TRBV7-2, the J call TRBJ1-2; the D gene is possibly TRBD1 (5 bases). The CDR3 is 14 residues long. Trimming stripped 0 bases from V and 8 bases from J, with 13 bases between. Germline lookup yields CDR1 SGHTA and CDR2 FQGNSA. Written as DNA, the CDR3 is TGTGCCAGCAGCTTAGCAGTTCCGGGGACGGGCTACACCTTC. It yields the protein CASSLAVPGTGYTF.

The chain carries TRBV6-1 and TRBJ2-2, with no clear D. CDR3 length equals 14 residues. Germline V CDR1 and CDR2: MNHNS, SASEGT. Deletions cut 6 bases from V and 0 bases from J, with 8 bases between. The CDR3 sequence is CASRRGPNTGELFF. CDR3 DNA sequence: TGTGCCAGCAGGCGTGGACCGAACACCGGGGAGCTGTTTTTT.

V and J are TRBV6-1 and TRBJ1-2; 8 bases line up with TRBD1. V trimming: 7 bases; J trimming: 8 bases; junction bases outside the gene matches: 15. This CDR3 is built from 15 residues. Germline assignment: CDR1 MNHNS and CDR2 SASEGT. The CDR3 nucleotides read TGTGCCAGCACCCTTAACCTCGGACCAGGGGGCGGCTACACCTTC. Its translation: CASTLNLGPGGGYTF.

V is TRBV19 and J is TRBJ1-2; D may be TRBD1 (5 bases). V dropped 1 base and J dropped 8 bases, with 14 bases sitting between them. CDR3 size: 14 residues. Looked up from germline, CDR1 is LNHDA and CDR2 is SQIVND (reference sequence). This CDR3 reads CASSIVRQTRGYTF. CDR3 coding DNA: TGTGCCAGTAGTATAGTTCGACAGACCAGGGGCTACACCTTC.

Only one count was recorded for this clonotype. The chain is built from TRBV7-2 and TRBJ1-2; D not resolved. CDR1 and CDR2 (germline): SGHTA, FQGNSA. The ends were cut back, 5 bases at V and 3 bases at J, with 13 bases in the middle. The CDR3 runs 14 residues. The CDR3 DNA is TGTGCCAGCAGCCTCGACGGGAGGTACTATGGCTACACCTTC. Its translation is CASSLDGRYYGYTF.

The chain carries TRBV7-3 and TRBJ1-2; TRBD1 agrees at 9 bases. The CDR3 sequence is 13 residues long. With 3 bases clipped from V and 6 bases from J, the junction kept 2 bases outside the gene matches. CDR1 and CDR2 from the germline V gene are SGHTA and FQGTGA. The CDR3 here is CASSFGQGNGYTF. The CDR3 region has the DNA TGTGCCAGCAGCTTTGGACAGGGGAATGGCTACACCTTC.

This sequence joins TRBV20-1 and TRBJ2-5; unclear D gene. This CDR3 is 15 amino acids long. CDR1 is DFQATT and CDR2 is SNEGSKA in the germline V gene (reference sequence). V was pared by 3 bases and J by 1 base, with 15 bases between. In DNA form, the CDR3 reads TGCAGTGCTAGTTTAGGATCTAGTCGCCAAGAGACCCAGTACTTC. Protein: CSASLGSSRQETQYF.

The rearrangement links TRBV10-3 to TRBJ2-5; D is ambiguous. Per germline, CDR1 ENHRY and CDR2 SYGVKD. The CDR3 loop spans 15 amino acids. Deletions cut 0 bases from V and 1 base from J, with 9 bases between. In DNA form, the CDR3 reads TGTGCCATCAGTGAGTCGACTGGTCTCCAAGAGACCCAGTACTTC. It encodes CAISESTGLQETQYF.

In this sample, this clonotype turned up once. The chain uses TRBV28 and TRBJ1-6, with 7 bases identical to TRBD1. Looked up from germline, CDR1 is MDHEN and CDR2 is SYDVKM. The ends lost 7 bases at V and 14 bases at J; junction bases unmatched: 14. The CDR3 has 14 residues. CDR3 region: CASNKAQGWVALHF. Here the CDR3 DNA reads TGTGCCAGCAACAAAGCACAGGGGTGGGTGGCCCTCCACTTT.

The CDR3 nucleotides read TGTGCCAGCAGCCTAATGGCGGGGCCCATTGAAGCTTTCTTT. Its protein product is CASSLMAGPIEAFF. This chain uses TRBV28 with TRBJ1-1, with D maybe TRBD1 (5 bases). CDR1 is MDHEN and CDR2 is SYDVKM in the germline V gene. The CDR3 sequence is 14 residues long. With 6 bases removed from V and 7 bases from J, the gap between germline ends came to 18 bases.

This clonotype was counted a single time. Sequence at one end of the junction differs from germline and may be a read error. This chain uses TRBV6-5 with TRBJ1-5; possible D gene TRBD1, 5 bases. The V gene's germline CDR1 is MNHEY and CDR2 SVGAGI. The CDR3 sequence is 9 residues long. As DNA, the CDR3 is TGTGCCAGCAGTTCCTACCAGGGTTTT. Protein sequence: CASSSYQGF.